This TCR beta chain derives from a study of T-cell reconstitution after alpha-beta-depleted transplantation in children. Trimming cost V 4 bases and J 0 bases; bases outside gene matches: 14. Per the germline V gene, CDR1 is MDHEN and CDR2 is SYDVKM. CDR3 length: 18 amino acids. During its preparation, the TCRbeta library received unique molecular identifiers. MiXCR was run by TCRdb on the PCR reads, yielding one entry per CDR3 protein. This repertoire shows 200,000 or so distinct CDR3 sequences, approximately 7% found once; its top ten account for 5.5% to 6.5%. This clonotype was recorded many times. The antigen is undetermined. Broader study findings: Reported findings indicate that, about two months after transplant, alpha-beta T cells came from several hundred expanded clones, which were derived from non-depleted graft cells. Recipient T cells and thymic progenitors that survived were the source of the high TCRbeta diversity seen at day 60 in some patients. At one year after transplant, newly produced T cells mostly accounted for T-cell counts and diversity.

The sequences come from PBMCs, collected before TCRalphabeta/CD19-depleted stem cell transplant. This TCR was sampled from a boy aged 2 to 10 with acute lymphoblastic leukemia, due to receive a stem cell transplant. The chain is built from TRBV28 and TRBJ2-7; 8 bases match TRBD2. As DNA, the CDR3 is TGTGCCAGCAGTTCCACATACTTTAGCGGGACGAGCTCCTACGAGCAGTACTTC. Encoded protein: CASSSTYFSGTSSYEQYF.